The 27 T cell receptor beta chains below were found in one sample sequenced in a study of beta chain features in type 1 diabetes. The study reverse transcribed the entire isolated RNA, so it sequenced expressed TCRB transcripts. Produced via immunoSEQ multiplex PCR; TCRdb's table is partial and in-frame only. The sample has a few hundred thousand clones, over 10% seen once; the top ten hold 0.017%. Sequencing was performed on naive CD4+ T cells from blood. These receptors were obtained from a man aged 18 to 29 in good health.

In this sample, this clone turned up a few times. The chain recombines TRBV5-4 with TRBJ2-7, with 9 bases aligning to TRBD1. The ends lost 2 bases at V and 12 bases at J; junction bases unmatched: 6. Germline CDR1 SGHNT, CDR2 YYREEE (reference sequence). This CDR3 has 12 residues. CDR3: CASSFLGTGLYF. The CDR3 DNA reads TGTGCCAGCAGCTTCCTCGGGACAGGGTTGTACTTC.

This clone was counted between two and nine times. The chain combines TRBV5-4 with TRBJ1-2; 8 bases fit TRBD1. Germline CDR1 and CDR2: SGHNT and YYREEE (reference sequence). CDR3 length: 14 amino acids. V was clipped by 4 bases and J by 4 bases; unmatched bases: 6. CDR3 sequence reads: CASSRLQGAYGYTF. The CDR3 nucleotides are TGTGCCAGCAGCCGTCTCCAGGGGGCCTATGGCTACACCTTC.

The rearrangement joins TRBV5-6 to TRBJ2-2; D may be TRBD2 (6 bases). Looked up from germline, CDR1 is SGHDT and CDR2 is YYEEEE. The germline V and J ends were trimmed by 4 bases and 4 bases, with 17 bases remaining between them. The CDR3 is 16 amino acids. DNA of the CDR3: TGTGCCAGCAGCCTTGGGACTCGCCGAGGCACCGGGGAGCTGTTTTTT. This translates into CASSLGTRRGTGELFF.

A few counts support this clone. V gene TRBV28 combines with J gene TRBJ1-2, with 8 bases identical to TRBD1. Looked up from germline, CDR1 is MDHEN and CDR2 is SYDVKM. The CDR3 has 11 amino acids. V gave up 9 bases and J gave up 7 bases; unmatched junction bases: 4. The CDR3: CASAGGFGYTF. The CDR3 bases are TGTGCCAGTGCAGGGGGCTTTGGCTACACCTTC.

This chain uses TRBV28 with TRBJ2-5, with 9 bases fitting TRBD1. Germline CDR1 reads MDHEN; CDR2 reads SYDVKM. The J segment lost 5 bases and the V segment lost 4 bases, leaving 5 bases of the junction unmatched. The CDR3 totals 14 residues. Here the CDR3 DNA reads TGTGCCAGCAGTTCGGGACAGGGAACGGAGACCCAGTACTTC. It specifies CASSSGQGTETQYF.

This clone was seen many times. V gene TRBV29-1 combines with J gene TRBJ2-3; D possibly corresponds to TRBD2 (6 bases). The CDR3 sequence is 10 residues long. V lost 7 bases to trimming and J lost 6 bases, with 8 bases between them. CDR1 SQVTM and CDR2 ANQGSEA come from the germline V gene. The CDR3 region is CSAGGDTQYF. CDR3 nucleotide sequence: TGCAGCGCTGGGGGGGATACGCAGTATTTT.

Only a few counts were recorded for this clone. V and J are TRBV18 and TRBJ1-1; D unclear. The V gene lost 1 base and the J gene lost 7 bases, with 7 bases spanning the gap. This CDR3 region has 12 residues. Looked up from germline, CDR1 is KGHSH and CDR2 is LQKENI. As DNA, the CDR3 is TGTGCCAGCTCACCACGAGAACTTGAAGCTTTCTTT. Residues: CASSPRELEAFF.

A few counts support this clone. The rearrangement uses TRBV28 and TRBJ2-3, with D possibly TRBD2 on 5 matching bases. Germline CDR1 reads MDHEN; CDR2 reads SYDVKM. With 4 bases removed from V and 7 bases from J, the gap between germline ends came to 15 bases. The CDR3 loop spans 14 amino acids. The CDR3 sequence: CASSSTGLSNTQYF. The CDR3 DNA follows: TGTGCCAGCAGTTCCACCGGACTGTCTAATACGCAGTATTTT.

The CDR3 sequence is CASRLAGEQFF. CDR3 in DNA: TGTGCCAGCAGACTAGCGGGAGAGCAGTTCTTC. The V call is TRBV7-9, the J call TRBJ2-1; 10 bases are shared with TRBD2. V lost 6 bases to trimming and J lost 10 bases; unmatched junction nucleotides: 0. There are 11 residues in the CDR3. Germline CDR1 and CDR2: SEHNR and FQNEAQ (reference sequence).

CDR3 nucleotides: TGTGCCAGCAGCTCTCCCCGAGGTCAGCGGGCACACACAGATACGCAGTATTTT. It yields the protein CASSSPRGQRAHTDTQYF. V gene TRBV7-2 combines with J gene TRBJ2-3, with a possible D match to TRBD2 (6 bases). Trimming cost V 4 bases and J 2 bases, with 22 bases left between them. This CDR3 contains 18 residues. Germline V gene sequence: CDR1 SGHTA, CDR2 FQGNSA.

The sample holds a few counts of this clone. This chain joins TRBV4-3 and TRBJ2-3; the D is unclear. CDR1 LGHNA and CDR2 YSLEER come from the germline V gene. Trimming stripped 0 bases from V and 4 bases from J, with 5 bases between. The CDR3 contains 13 residues. CDR3 nucleotides: TGCGCCAGCAGCCAAGATCACTCAGATACGCAGTATTTT. Its translation is CASSQDHSDTQYF.

This clone was counted only a few times. The rearrangement uses TRBV19 and TRBJ2-1; D is unresolved. Germline CDR1 and CDR2: LNHDA and SQIVND (reference sequence). The CDR3 totals 14 residues. Trimming shortened V by 5 bases and J by 0 bases, and 8 bases separated the two germline ends. The CDR3 DNA follows: TGTGCCAGTAGTTTTCCAGGCTCCTACAATGAGCAGTTCTTC. Its translation is CASSFPGSYNEQFF.

This clone showed up just a few times. This chain connects TRBV19 to TRBJ2-2; perhaps TRBD1 as D (6 bases). Trimming removed 10 bases at V and 6 bases at J, with 18 bases between. The CDR3 sequence is 14 residues long. Germline loops: CDR1 LNHDA, CDR2 SQIVND (reference sequence). In nucleotides, the CDR3 is TGTGCCACTAACCCGGCCAGGGGAGCCGGGGAGCTGTTTTTT. Amino acid sequence: CATNPARGAGELFF.

This clone was found a few times. The chain has TRBV6-5 and TRBJ2-1; 7 bases are shared with TRBD2. Per the germline V gene, CDR1 is MNHEY and CDR2 is SVGAGI. The junction had 7 bases not matched to a gene; V was cut back by 4 bases and J by 13 bases. The CDR3 totals 12 residues. CDR3 protein: CASSSLASGQFF. As DNA, the CDR3 is TGTGCCAGCAGTTCACTCGCTAGCGGACAGTTCTTC.

The CDR3 protein is CASSVGRDNTQYF. In DNA form, the CDR3 reads TGTGCCAGCAGCGTAGGGAGGGATAATACGCAGTATTTT. The rearrangement uses TRBV9 and TRBJ2-3, with D possibly being TRBD2 (6 bases). The V gene lost 0 bases and the J gene lost 7 bases, with 9 bases spanning the gap. Germline values: CDR1 SGDLS, CDR2 YYNGEE. CDR3 length: 13 residues.

This clone was observed a handful of times. The chain recombines TRBV7-9 with TRBJ1-2; tentatively, D is TRBD1 (5 bases). V shed 1 base and J shed 7 bases, with 13 bases lying between them. This CDR3 contains 14 residues. The germline CDR1 and CDR2 sequences are SEHNR and FQNEAQ (reference sequence). The DNA for the CDR3 is TGTGCCAGCAGCTTAGACAGGAGACGGGTTGGCTACACCTTC. The encoded protein is CASSLDRRRVGYTF.

In this sample, this clone turned up a few times. For the CDR3, the DNA is TGTGCCAGCAGTTTGGGGGACAGGAGGGAAAAACTGTTTTTT. Its translation: CASSLGDRREKLFF. The V and J genes are TRBV28 and TRBJ1-4; 8 bases line up with TRBD1. V was clipped by 3 bases and J by 8 bases; unmatched bases: 5. The CDR3 sequence is 14 residues long. Per the germline V gene, CDR1 is MDHEN and CDR2 is SYDVKM.

The chain carries TRBV11-1 and TRBJ2-3; the match to TRBD1 covers 7 bases. Germline CDR1 reads SGHAT; CDR2 reads FQDESV (reference sequence). J gave up 4 bases and V 8 bases, and 6 bases lay outside the gene matches. There are 13 residues in the CDR3. In DNA, the CDR3 is TGTGCCAGCGGCCGACAGGGACCAGATACGCAGTATTTT. Translation: CASGRQGPDTQYF.

This clone showed up just a few times. The chain joins TRBV19 to TRBJ1-1, with TRBD1 as a possible D gene (5 bases). Germline values: CDR1 LNHDA, CDR2 SQIVND (reference sequence). The CDR3 spans 14 residues. Trimming pared 5 bases from V and 3 bases from J, leaving 13 bases between. CDR3 sequence (DNA): TGTGCCAGTAGTGAATCAGGGTCCTACACTGAAGCTTTCTTT. It codes for CASSESGSYTEAFF.

A few counts support this clone. The CDR3 sequence: CASSPKGPTASYTF. As DNA, the CDR3 is TGCGCCAGCAGCCCCAAGGGGCCTACAGCCAGCTACACCTTC. This chain joins TRBV5-1 and TRBJ1-2; D may be TRBD1 (5 bases). The CDR3 has 14 amino acids. The germline CDR1 and CDR2 sequences are SGHRS and YFSETQ. V shed 4 bases and J shed 9 bases, with 19 bases lying between them.

This clone was seen more than once but under ten times. The chain couples TRBV16 to TRBJ2-5; D is unclear. CDR1 and CDR2 (germline): KGHSY, FQNENV. This CDR3 spans 14 amino acids. V lost 4 bases to trimming and J lost 2 bases, with 11 bases between them. This chain's CDR3 is CASSRLSNQETQYF. The CDR3 bases are TGTGCCAGCAGCCGATTGAGCAATCAAGAGACCCAGTACTTC.

The V and J genes are TRBV15 and TRBJ1-1, with TRBD1 as a possible D gene (6 bases). In germline, CDR1 is LNHNV, CDR2 YYDKDF (reference sequence). This CDR3 is 15 amino acids long. V gave up 1 base and J gave up 1 base, with 10 bases separating them. CDR3 nucleotides: TGTGCCACCAGCAGAGCTCGACAGGCGAACACTGAAGCTTTCTTT. This translates into CATSRARQANTEAFF.

This clone was observed a handful of times. The chain employs TRBV25-1 and TRBJ2-1; D not resolved. This CDR3 has 12 amino acids. V gave up 4 bases and J gave up 6 bases, with 7 bases separating them. CDR1 and CDR2 from the germline V gene are MGHDK and SYGVNS. CDR3 in amino acids: CASSALPNEQFF. CDR3 coding DNA: TGTGCCAGCAGTGCCCTTCCCAATGAGCAGTTCTTC.

The V and J genes are TRBV5-1 and TRBJ2-2; no firm D call. Germline V gene lookup returns CDR1 SGHRS and CDR2 YFSETQ. This CDR3 comprises 12 residues. Trimming took off 6 bases at V and 1 base at J, with 4 bases between the two ends. CDR3 amino acids: CASNRNTGELFF. CDR3 coding DNA: TGCGCCAGCAACAGGAACACCGGGGAGCTGTTTTTT.

In its sample, this clone was seen a few times. In DNA, the CDR3 is TGTGCCAGCTCACCGAGCGGGACAGGGGATGGCTACACCTTC. It specifies CASSPSGTGDGYTF. The chain has TRBV18 and TRBJ1-2; TRBD1 matches at 10 bases. Trimming cost V 3 bases and J 6 bases; bases outside gene matches: 4. The CDR3 contains 14 residues. Germline CDR1 is KGHSH and CDR2 is LQKENI.

The chain links TRBV5-1 to TRBJ2-1; 7 nucleotides align to TRBD1. CDR3 length: 14 amino acids. Germline values: CDR1 SGHRS, CDR2 YFSETQ. J gave up 4 bases and V 4 bases, and 5 bases lay outside the gene matches. This chain's CDR3 is CASSPGQDYNEQFF. The DNA for the CDR3 is TGCGCCAGCAGCCCAGGACAGGATTACAATGAGCAGTTCTTC.

This clone was seen only a few times. The chain has TRBV7-2 and TRBJ1-2; D gene ambiguous. The V gene's germline CDR1 is SGHTA and CDR2 FQGNSA. The V end lost 2 bases, the J end lost 2 bases, and 9 bases lay between the germline ends. This CDR3 contains 14 residues. The CDR3 DNA reads as TGTGCCAGCAGCTTAATAGGCGGGAACTATGGCTACACCTTC. This gives the protein CASSLIGGNYGYTF.